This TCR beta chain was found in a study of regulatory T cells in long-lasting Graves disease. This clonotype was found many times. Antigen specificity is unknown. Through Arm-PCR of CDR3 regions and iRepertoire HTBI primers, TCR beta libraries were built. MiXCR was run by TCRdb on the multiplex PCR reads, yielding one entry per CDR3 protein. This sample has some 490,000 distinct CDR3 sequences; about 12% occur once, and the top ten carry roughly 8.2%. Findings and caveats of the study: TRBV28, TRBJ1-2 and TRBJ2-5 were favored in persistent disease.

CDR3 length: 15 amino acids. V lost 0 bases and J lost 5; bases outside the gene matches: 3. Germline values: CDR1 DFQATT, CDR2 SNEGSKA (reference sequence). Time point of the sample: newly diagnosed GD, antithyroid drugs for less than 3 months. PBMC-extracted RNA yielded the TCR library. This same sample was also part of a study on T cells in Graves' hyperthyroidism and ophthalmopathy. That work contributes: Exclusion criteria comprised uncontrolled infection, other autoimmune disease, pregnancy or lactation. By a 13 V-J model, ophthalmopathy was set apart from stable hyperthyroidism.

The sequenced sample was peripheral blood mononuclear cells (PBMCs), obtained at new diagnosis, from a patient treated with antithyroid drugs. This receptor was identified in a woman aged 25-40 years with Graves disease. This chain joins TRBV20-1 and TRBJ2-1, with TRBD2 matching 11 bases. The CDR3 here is CSARDSGRVNNEQFF. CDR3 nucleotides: TGCAGTGCTAGAGATAGCGGGAGGGTCAACAATGAGCAGTTCTTC.